This TCR beta chain was sequenced for a study of shared clonotypes between healthy human individuals. Looking at the study overall: A couple of women and a few men aged 18 to 49 served as donors.

Genomic DNA of each subset was evenly split across several immunoSEQ plates. Sequencing used immunoSEQ multiplex PCR; TCRdb keeps in-frame clones, though not all of them. Among more than 900,000 clones, around 82% were seen once, and the ten largest hold 0.61%. This TCR came from a man in his late teens or twenties in good health. Some clones in this sample may be carry-over from other donors' samples. Sequenced sample: memory CD4+ T cells from PBMCs. Subset here: CD45RA-negative fraction.

The CDR3 is CASATGSTDTQYF. CDR3 nucleotides: TGTGCCAGCGCGACAGGGAGCACAGATACGCAGTATTTT. V usage is TRBV9 and J usage is TRBJ2-3, with TRBD1 identical over 7 bases. Germline loops: CDR1 SGDLS, CDR2 YYNGEE. V gave up 7 bases and J gave up 0 bases; unmatched junction bases: 2. This CDR3 has 13 amino acids. The full variable domain, completed using reference TRBV9 and TRBJ2-3, is DSGVTQTPKHLITATGQRVTLRCSPRSGDLSVYWYQQSLDQGLQFLIQYYNGEERAKGNILERFSAQQFPDLHSELNLSSLELGDSALYFCASATGSTDTQYFGPGTRLTVL.